This T cell receptor (beta chain) appears in the sequencing data of a study of blood T cell repertoires in COVID-19. The method was immunoSEQ multiplex PCR; TCRdb's version includes in-frame clones alone and lacks a portion of them. The table lists more than 300,000 clones, 90% to 95% of them singletons, with almost 4% in the top ten. This CDR3 is built from 15 residues. Germline V gene sequence: CDR1 SGHDN, CDR2 FVKESK. Unmatched junction bases numbered 7, after V lost 5 bases and J lost 6 bases. Assignments of participants to cohorts depended upon their own reported clinical history. A PCR-confirmed or clinician-diagnosed COVID-19 case had contacted exposed participants within 2 weeks of entry.

The receptor comes from a woman younger than 45 who had been exposed to COVID-19. The gene calls are TRBV14 and TRBJ2-1, with TRBD1 matching 10 bases. The sequenced sample consisted of PBMCs or T cells enriched from blood (not recorded which). CDR3 amino acids: CASSDRGRRSNEQFF. CDR3 coding DNA: TGTGCCAGCAGCGACAGGGGGCGAAGATCCAATGAGCAGTTCTTC.